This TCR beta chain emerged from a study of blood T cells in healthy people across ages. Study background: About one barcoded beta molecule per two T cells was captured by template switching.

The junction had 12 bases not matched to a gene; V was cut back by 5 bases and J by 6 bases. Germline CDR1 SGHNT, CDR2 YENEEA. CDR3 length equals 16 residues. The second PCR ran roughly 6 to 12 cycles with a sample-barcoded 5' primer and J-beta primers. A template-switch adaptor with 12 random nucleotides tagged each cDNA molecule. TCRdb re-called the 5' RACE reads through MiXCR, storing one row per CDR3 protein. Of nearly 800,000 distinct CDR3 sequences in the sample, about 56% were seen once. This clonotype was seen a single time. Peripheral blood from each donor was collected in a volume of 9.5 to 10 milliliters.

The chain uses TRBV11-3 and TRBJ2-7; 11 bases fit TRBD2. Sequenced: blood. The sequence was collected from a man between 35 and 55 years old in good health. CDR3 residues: CASSLTGLAGLPEQYF. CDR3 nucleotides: TGTGCCAGCAGCCTTACCGGACTAGCGGGTTTGCCCGAGCAGTACTTC.